The 30 T cell receptor beta chains in this list originate from one sample, sequenced in a study of T cell repertoires in cytomegalovirus infection. No antigen is known for these receptors. TCRdb re-called the reads with MiXCR, one entry per CDR3 protein. The profile covers some 270,000 distinct CDR3 sequences, with 22% appearing a single time and about 21% taken by the ten largest. The source was cultured PBMCs, collected from culture after CMV antigen stimulation. Every receptor here comes from a human donor in good health (CMV status not recorded). Some clones in this sample may be carry-over from other donors' samples.

This clonotype has only a few counts. V usage is TRBV25-1 and J usage is TRBJ2-1; 9 bases fit TRBD1. Germline V gene data show CDR1 as MGHDK and CDR2 as SYGVNS. This CDR3 region has 12 residues. The ends lost 6 bases at V and 8 bases at J; junction bases unmatched: 2. The CDR3 DNA follows: TGTGCCAGCAGCGGGACAGGGCATGAGCAGTTCTTC. This gives the protein CASSGTGHEQFF.

The chain recombines TRBV13 with TRBJ2-5; TRBD2 matches 10 bases. CDR3 size: 16 residues. V lost 3 bases, J lost 5 bases, and 9 bases stayed unmatched. CDR1 is PRHDT, CDR2 FYEKMQ, per germline (reference sequence). CDR3 in DNA: TGTGCCAGCAGCTTGGGGTCTAGCGGGAGTCGGGAGACCCAGTACTTC. Protein sequence: CASSLGSSGSRETQYF. Full variable domain (outside the CDR3, taken from reference TRBV13 and TRBJ2-5): AAGVIQSPRHLIKEKRETATLKCYPIPRHDTVYWYQQGPGQDPQFLISFYEKMQSDKGSIPDRFSAQQFSDYHSELNMSSLELGDSALYFCASSLGSSGSRETQYFGPGTRLLVL.

This clonotype was detected many times. The chain has TRBV7-2 and TRBJ1-5; 7 bases agree with TRBD1. The CDR3 runs to 15 residues. The V and J ends lost 5 bases and 4 bases, in that order; junction bases with no gene match: 8. Looked up from germline, CDR1 is SGHTA and CDR2 is FQGNSA. CDR3 sequence (DNA): TGTGCCAGCAGCCCAGGAGGGACAGAGAATCAGCCCCAGCATTTT. It is translated as CASSPGGTENQPQHF.

The chain carries TRBV6-6 and TRBJ1-5, with 10 nucleotides matching TRBD1. Germline V gene sequence: CDR1 MNHNY, CDR2 SVGAGI (reference sequence). Trimming removed 2 bases from V and 6 bases from J; junction bases left unmatched: 4. The CDR3 totals 15 residues. The CDR3 here is CASSYRGQGIQPQHF. The CDR3, as DNA: TGTGCCAGCAGTTACCGGGGACAGGGGATTCAGCCCCAGCATTTT.

CDR3: CSAVGSPFPPLHF. CDR3 DNA sequence: TGCAGTGCCGTCGGGTCTCCTTTCCCACCCCTCCACTTT. The chain joins TRBV20-1 to TRBJ1-6; no firm D call. This CDR3 comprises 13 residues. Germline lookup yields CDR1 DFQATT and CDR2 SNEGSKA (reference sequence). Deletions cut 6 bases from V and 11 bases from J, with 17 bases between.

This chain uses TRBV18 with TRBJ1-5; 7 bases match TRBD1. Germline V lookup: CDR1 KGHSH, CDR2 LQKENI. The length of the CDR3 is 15 residues. J gave up 7 bases and V 2 bases, and 8 bases lay outside the gene matches. CDR3 region: CASSPSAQGGQPQHF. The CDR3, as DNA: TGTGCCAGCTCACCATCGGCGCAGGGGGGACAGCCCCAGCATTTT.

The CDR3 nucleotides are TGTGCCAGCAGGAATACAGGGGAAGAGACCCAGTACTTC. It codes for CASRNTGEETQYF. The chain employs TRBV6-2 or TRBV6-3 and TRBJ2-5; 7 positions agree with TRBD1. Trimming took 6 bases from V and 3 from J; bases not matched to a gene: 4. The CDR3 extends over 13 amino acids. Germline loops: CDR1 MNHEY, CDR2 SVGEGT.

In this sample, this clonotype turned up once. The chain recombines TRBV12-3 or TRBV12-4 with TRBJ2-3; unclear D gene. V shed 6 bases and J shed 2 bases, with 9 bases lying between them. This CDR3 has 13 amino acids. CDR3 region: CASSRPHTDTQYF. The CDR3 DNA is TGTGCCAGCAGCCGGCCTCACACAGATACGCAGTATTTT.

In regard to this clonotype: At one of its ends the junction is not consistent with the germline gene, which may arise from a read error. The gene calls are TRBV25-1 and TRBJ2-3; D perhaps matches TRBD1 (6 bases). The CDR3 has 13 residues. CDR1 is MGHDK, CDR2 SYGVNS, per germline. The CDR3 spells CASWAPGEDTQYF. In DNA, the CDR3 is TGCGCAAGTTGGGCACCAGGGGAAGATACGCAGTATTTT.

The chain is built from TRBV6-2 or TRBV6-3 and TRBJ2-7; D call uncertain. CDR1 MNHEY and CDR2 SVGEGT come from the germline V gene. This CDR3 comprises 14 residues. V gave up 4 bases and J gave up 0 bases, with 10 bases separating them. The CDR3 sequence: CASSWDWSSYEQYV. CDR3 nucleotide sequence: TGTGCCAGCAGTTGGGATTGGAGCTCCTACGAGCAGTACGTC.

This sequence joins TRBV20-1 and TRBJ1-2; D uncertain. The germline gives CDR1 DFQATT, CDR2 SNEGSKA (reference sequence). This CDR3 is built from 13 residues. Trimming removed 1 base from V and 2 bases from J, with 8 bases in between. This chain's CDR3 is CSARAGQNYGYTF. CDR3 DNA sequence: TGCAGTGCTAGAGCTGGTCAGAACTATGGCTACACCTTC.

V and J are TRBV24-1 and TRBJ2-1, with 16 bases that match TRBD2. The CDR3 contains 15 residues. Per the germline V gene, CDR1 is KGHDR and CDR2 is SFDVKD. The V segment lost 5 bases and the J segment 8 bases; nucleotides outside the gene matches: 2. The CDR3 spells CATSAGTSGGDEQFF. The CDR3 DNA reads as TGTGCCACCAGTGCAGGGACTAGCGGGGGGGATGAGCAGTTCTTC.

This clonotype was counted only a few times. The chain links TRBV5-6 to TRBJ2-5; no reliable D call. The germline V gene has CDR1 SGHDT and CDR2 YYEEEE. This CDR3 region has 13 residues. Deletions cut 0 bases from V and 3 bases from J, with 6 bases between. The CDR3 nucleotides are TGTGCCAGCAGCTTGGACCGTAAAGAGACCCAGTACTTC. Protein sequence: CASSLDRKETQYF.

The rearrangement joins TRBV19 to TRBJ2-2; D is undetermined. Germline CDR1 and CDR2: LNHDA and SQIVND (reference sequence). CDR3 size: 15 residues. Trimming took 1 base from V and 0 from J, leaving 6 bases between them. CDR3 in amino acids: CASSIGGTNTGELFF. DNA of the CDR3: TGTGCCAGTAGTATAGGTGGAACGAACACCGGGGAGCTGTTTTTT.

This clonotype appeared a few times. The J gene is TRBJ1-5, the V gene TRBV19; 7 positions match TRBD1. This CDR3 has 13 residues. Germline CDR1 LNHDA, CDR2 SQIVND (reference sequence). The V segment lost 4 bases and the J segment 9 bases; nucleotides outside the gene matches: 6. The CDR3 nucleotides are TGTGCCAGTAGTACAGAGACAGGGCGGCCCCAGCATTTT. Translating gives CASSTETGRPQHF.

V gene TRBV5-6 combines with J gene TRBJ2-5; D might be TRBD1 or TRBD2, each matching 5 bases. V was cut by 0 bases and J by 1 base, with 13 bases left in between. Per germline, CDR1 SGHDT and CDR2 YYEEEE. The CDR3 contains 16 residues. As DNA, the CDR3 is TGTGCCAGCAGCTTGGGGCCGGGACGTGTCCAAGAGACCCAGTACTTC. Its translation is CASSLGPGRVQETQYF.

This clonotype was detected only once. The rearrangement links TRBV7-3 to TRBJ2-1; 10 bases map to TRBD2. The CDR3 loop spans 14 amino acids. V lost 5 bases and J lost 8; bases outside the gene matches: 6. Germline CDR1 and CDR2: SGHTA and FQGTGA. The CDR3 reads CASSRAGGFDEQFF. DNA for the CDR3: TGTGCCAGCAGCCGAGCGGGAGGGTTTGATGAGCAGTTCTTC.

The V call is TRBV30, the J call TRBJ1-1, with a possible D match to TRBD1 (5 bases). Per the germline V gene, CDR1 is GTSNPN and CDR2 is SVGIG (reference sequence). The CDR3 totals 13 residues. Between the trimmed V and J ends, which lost 1 base and 4 bases, there was a span of 10 bases. This chain's CDR3 is CAWSGPGVTEAFF. DNA of the CDR3: TGTGCCTGGAGTGGCCCGGGGGTCACTGAAGCTTTCTTT.

This clonotype was seen more than once but under ten times. V and J are TRBV6-5 and TRBJ1-4, with D uncertain. CDR1 and CDR2 (germline): MNHEY, SVGAGI. With 0 bases removed from V and 0 bases from J, the gap between germline ends came to 8 bases. This CDR3 region has 16 residues. The chain's CDR3 is CASSYSFTATNEKLFF. CDR3 DNA sequence: TGTGCCAGCAGTTACTCTTTCACCGCAACTAATGAAAAACTGTTTTTT.

The V and J genes are TRBV9 and TRBJ2-2, with a tentative D call TRBD2 (5 bases). The CDR3 extends over 15 amino acids. The ends were cut back, 3 bases at V and 0 bases at J, with 9 bases in the middle. Looked up from germline, CDR1 is SGDLS and CDR2 is YYNGEE. The CDR3 coding sequence is TGTGCCAGCAGCGCGGGGAGCACGAACACCGGGGAGCTGTTTTTT. The encoded protein is CASSAGSTNTGELFF.

There are many counts of this clonotype. The V gene is TRBV7-2, the J gene TRBJ2-1; the match to TRBD1 covers 11 bases. Germline V CDR1 and CDR2: SGHTA, FQGNSA. The CDR3 contains 15 residues. The ends lost 5 bases at V and 3 bases at J; junction bases unmatched: 3. For the CDR3, the DNA is TGTGCCAGCAGCCGGGACAGGGGGTACTACAATGAGCAGTTCTTC. Protein product: CASSRDRGYYNEQFF.

At least ten counts were recorded for this clonotype. V and J are TRBV7-8 and TRBJ1-4; D ambiguous. Trimming cost V 5 bases and J 0 bases, with 13 bases left between them. This CDR3 is 16 amino acids long. Looked up from germline, CDR1 is SGHVS and CDR2 is FQNEAQ. The CDR3 sequence is CASSTYSYSTNEKLFF. In nucleotides, the CDR3 is TGTGCCAGCAGCACCTACAGCTATTCAACTAATGAAAAACTGTTTTTT.

This clonotype has just a few counts. The V gene is TRBV9, the J gene TRBJ2-1; a possible D gene is TRBD2 (6 bases). CDR1 is SGDLS and CDR2 is YYNGEE in the germline V gene. Trimming took off 6 bases at V and 5 bases at J, with 18 bases between the two ends. The CDR3 sequence is 15 residues long. The CDR3 here is CASTVTPDYNNEQFF. CDR3 sequence (DNA): TGTGCCAGCACCGTTACCCCGGACTATAACAATGAGCAGTTCTTC.

In this sample, this clonotype turned up a few times. This chain connects TRBV7-2 to TRBJ2-1; D gene ambiguous. The CDR3 runs 13 residues. The V gene's germline CDR1 is SGHTA and CDR2 FQGNSA. V lost 5 bases to trimming and J lost 3 bases, with 8 bases between them. The CDR3 reads CASSPGNYNEQFF. The CDR3 DNA sequence: TGTGCCAGCAGCCCCGGCAACTACAATGAGCAGTTCTTC.

This clonotype was seen repeatedly, ten times or more. This rearrangement joins TRBV6-1 to TRBJ2-5; 14 nucleotides agree with TRBD2. V gave up 5 bases and J gave up 2 bases; unmatched junction bases: 1. This CDR3 contains 15 residues. The germline CDR1 and CDR2 sequences are MNHNS and SASEGT. CDR3 sequence reads: CASSWTSGGQETQYF. CDR3 DNA: TGTGCCAGCAGTTGGACTAGCGGGGGGCAAGAGACCCAGTACTTC.

The rearrangement uses TRBV5-6 and TRBJ2-1, with TRBD1 matching 8 bases. Germline V lookup: CDR1 SGHDT, CDR2 YYEEEE. The V gene end was trimmed by 4 bases and the J gene end by 8 bases; junction bases not matched to a gene: 2. The CDR3 is 12 residues long. CDR3 sequence reads: CASSPGGYEQFF. As DNA, the CDR3 is TGTGCCAGCAGCCCAGGGGGCTATGAGCAGTTCTTC.

The CDR3 region has the DNA TGTGCCAGCAGCCAAGTAACAGGGGCCTACAATGAGCAGTTCTTC. Encoded protein: CASSQVTGAYNEQFF. The genes are TRBV14 and TRBJ2-1; 7 bases map to TRBD1. This CDR3 spans 15 amino acids. Germline trimming cut 1 base from V and 2 bases from J; bases unmatched to any gene: 2. Germline V lookup: CDR1 SGHDN, CDR2 FVKESK.

The J gene is TRBJ2-1, the V gene TRBV6-1; perhaps TRBD2 as D (6 bases). This CDR3 has 12 amino acids. V lost 6 bases, J lost 9 bases, and 12 bases lay in between. Per germline, CDR1 MNHNS and CDR2 SASEGT. CDR3 region: CASRKAGGEQFF. Here the CDR3 DNA reads TGTGCCAGCAGGAAGGCCGGGGGTGAGCAGTTCTTC.

A few counts support this clonotype. V and J are TRBV6-2 or TRBV6-3 and TRBJ2-1; 9 positions agree with TRBD2. The CDR3 is made up of 14 amino acids. The V and J ends lost 2 bases and 9 bases, in that order; junction bases with no gene match: 5. Germline CDR1 and CDR2: MNHEY and SVGEGT. Here the CDR3 DNA reads TGTGCCAGCAGTTACGCGGGAGGGCCAAGTGAGCAGTTCTTC. As protein: CASSYAGGPSEQFF.

This clonotype has a count of ten or more. CDR3 amino acids: CASSYPGPKETQYF. The CDR3 DNA follows: TGTGCCAGCAGCTACCCGGGACCAAAAGAGACCCAGTACTTC. The rearrangement uses TRBV7-8 and TRBJ2-5, with D perhaps given as TRBD1 or TRBD2 (5 bases each). V dropped 4 bases and J dropped 3 bases, with 12 bases sitting between them. This CDR3 has 14 residues. Germline V gives CDR1 SGHVS, CDR2 FQNEAQ.